This T cell receptor beta chain emerged from a study of spatial heterogeneity in lung cancer. On the study more broadly: Alpha-chain sequences were consistently detected less often than beta-chain sequences.

All TCR cDNA molecules were individually tagged with a unique molecular identifier. TCRdb re-called the 5' RACE reads with MiXCR, one entry per CDR3 protein. The table lists approximately 94,000 distinct CDR3 sequences, under 4.5% of them singletons. Findings of the study overall: Higher tumor mutation counts went along with higher counts of expanded intratumoral alpha and beta TCRs.

This clonotype occurred many times. Its matching antigen is unknown. The time point denotes: sample taken at primary tumor resection. This sample comprised lung tumor tissue, obtained at surgery. This TCR was sampled from a male donor with early-stage non-small cell lung cancer.

Here the CDR3 DNA reads TGCAGTGTCTCACAGGGGACAGCCCACTACGAGCAGTACTTC. Amino acids: CSVSQGTAHYEQYF. This chain joins TRBV20-1 and TRBJ2-7, with 7 nucleotides matching TRBD1. The CDR3 loop spans 14 amino acids. Germline CDR1 reads DFQATT; CDR2 reads SNEGSKA (reference sequence). The V and J ends lost 7 bases and 3 bases, in that order; junction bases with no gene match: 12.